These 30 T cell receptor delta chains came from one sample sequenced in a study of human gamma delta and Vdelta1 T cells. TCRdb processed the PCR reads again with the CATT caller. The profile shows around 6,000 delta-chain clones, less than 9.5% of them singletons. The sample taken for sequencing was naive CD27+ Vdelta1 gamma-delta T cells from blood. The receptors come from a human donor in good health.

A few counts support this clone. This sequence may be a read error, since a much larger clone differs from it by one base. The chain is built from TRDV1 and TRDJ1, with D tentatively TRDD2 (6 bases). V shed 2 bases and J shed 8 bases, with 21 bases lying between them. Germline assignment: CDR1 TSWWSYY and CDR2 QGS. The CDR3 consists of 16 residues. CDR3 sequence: CALGETWPSHRAKLIF. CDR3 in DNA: TGTGCTCTTGGGGAAACTTGGCCTTCCCACCGGGCCAAACTCATCTTT.

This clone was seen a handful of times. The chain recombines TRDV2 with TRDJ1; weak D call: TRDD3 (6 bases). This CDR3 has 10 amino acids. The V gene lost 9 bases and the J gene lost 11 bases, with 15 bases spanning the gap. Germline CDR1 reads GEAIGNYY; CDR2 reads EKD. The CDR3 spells CATWGINLIF. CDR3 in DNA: TGTGCCACCTGGGGTATTAACCTCATCTTT.

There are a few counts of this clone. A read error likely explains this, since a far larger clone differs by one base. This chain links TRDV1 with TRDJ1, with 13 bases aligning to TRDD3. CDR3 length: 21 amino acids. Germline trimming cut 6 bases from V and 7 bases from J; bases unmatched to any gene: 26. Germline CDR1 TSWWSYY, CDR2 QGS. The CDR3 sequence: CALGPTFRTGGYAFPMGKLIF. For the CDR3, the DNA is TGTGCTCTTGGACCCACCTTCCGGACTGGGGGATACGCTTTTCCGATGGGTAAACTCATCTTT.

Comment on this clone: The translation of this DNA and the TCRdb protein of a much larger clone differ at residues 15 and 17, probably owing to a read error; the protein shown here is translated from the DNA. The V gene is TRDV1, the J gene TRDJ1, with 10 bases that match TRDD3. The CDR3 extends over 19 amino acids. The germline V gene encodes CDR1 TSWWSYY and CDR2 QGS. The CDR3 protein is CALGELNRAQRGIRCKPIF. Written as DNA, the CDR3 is TGTGCTCTTGGGGAACTAAATCGTGCCCAGAGGGGGATACGTTGTAAACCCATCTTT.

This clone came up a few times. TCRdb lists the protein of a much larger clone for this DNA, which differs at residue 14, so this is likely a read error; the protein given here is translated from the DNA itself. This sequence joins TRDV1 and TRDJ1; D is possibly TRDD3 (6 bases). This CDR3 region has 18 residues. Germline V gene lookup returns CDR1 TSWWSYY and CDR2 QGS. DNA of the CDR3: TGTGCTCTTGGGGAACGCGTTGGCTGGGGCCCACGGACCGGTAAACTCATCTTT. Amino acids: CALGERVGWGPRTGKLIF.

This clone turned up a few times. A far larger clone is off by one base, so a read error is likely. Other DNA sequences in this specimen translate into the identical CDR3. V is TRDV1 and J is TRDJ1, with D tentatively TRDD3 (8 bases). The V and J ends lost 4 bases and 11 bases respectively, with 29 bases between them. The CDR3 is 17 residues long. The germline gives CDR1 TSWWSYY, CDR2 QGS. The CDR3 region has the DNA TGTGCTCTTGGGGCCCTTCCTCGAACGGCGGGGGATAGGAAGCTCATCTTT. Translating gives CALGALPRTAGDRKLIF.

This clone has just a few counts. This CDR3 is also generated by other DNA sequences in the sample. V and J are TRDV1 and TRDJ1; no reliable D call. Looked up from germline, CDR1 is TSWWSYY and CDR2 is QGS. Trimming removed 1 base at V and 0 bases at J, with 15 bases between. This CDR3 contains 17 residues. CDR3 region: CALGERVGRLYTDKLIF. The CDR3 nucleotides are TGTGCTCTTGGGGAACGGGTAGGCCGCCTATACACCGATAAACTCATCTTT.

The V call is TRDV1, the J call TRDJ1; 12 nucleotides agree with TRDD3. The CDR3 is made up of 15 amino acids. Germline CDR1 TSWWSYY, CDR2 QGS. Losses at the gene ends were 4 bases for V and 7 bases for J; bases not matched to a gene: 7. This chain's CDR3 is CALGGRPGGYAKLIF. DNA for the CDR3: TGTGCTCTTGGGGGAAGACCTGGGGGATACGCTAAACTCATCTTT.

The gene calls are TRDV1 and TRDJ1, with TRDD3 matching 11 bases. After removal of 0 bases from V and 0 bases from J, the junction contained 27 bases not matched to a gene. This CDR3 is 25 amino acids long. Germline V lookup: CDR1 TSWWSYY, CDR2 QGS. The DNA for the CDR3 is TGTGCTCTTGGGGAACTATCCTTCCGACAGGTACTGGGGGATAGAAGGGGGGAGTACACCGATAAACTCATCTTT. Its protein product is CALGELSFRQVLGDRRGEYTDKLIF.

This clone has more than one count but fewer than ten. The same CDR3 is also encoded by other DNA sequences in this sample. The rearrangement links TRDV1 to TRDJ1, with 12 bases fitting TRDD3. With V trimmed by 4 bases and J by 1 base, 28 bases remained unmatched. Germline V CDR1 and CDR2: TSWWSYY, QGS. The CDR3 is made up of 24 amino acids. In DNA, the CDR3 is TGTGCTCTTGGGGCCCGCCTTCCTACGAACACTGGGGGATACCGGGAAGGGGGCACCGATAAACTCATCTTT. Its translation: CALGARLPTNTGGYREGGTDKLIF.

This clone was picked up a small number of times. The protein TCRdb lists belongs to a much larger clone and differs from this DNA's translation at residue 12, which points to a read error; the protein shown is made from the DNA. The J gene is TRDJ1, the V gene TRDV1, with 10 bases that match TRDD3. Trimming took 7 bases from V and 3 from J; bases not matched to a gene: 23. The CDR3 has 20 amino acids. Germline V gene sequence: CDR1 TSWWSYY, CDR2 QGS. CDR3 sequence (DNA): TGTGCTCTTGTACAAACTTCCTTTGGGGGATACCAGTCAATGGCCGATAAACTCATCTTT. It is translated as CALVQTSFGGYQSMADKLIF.

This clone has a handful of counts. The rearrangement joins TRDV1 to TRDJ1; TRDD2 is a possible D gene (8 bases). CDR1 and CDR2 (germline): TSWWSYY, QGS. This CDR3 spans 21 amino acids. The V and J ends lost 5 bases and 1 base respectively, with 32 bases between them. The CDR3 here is CALGHNLHDLPRIRGTDKLIF. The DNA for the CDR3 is TGTGCTCTTGGGCATAACCTCCACGACCTTCCTAGGATACGCGGCACCGATAAACTCATCTTT.

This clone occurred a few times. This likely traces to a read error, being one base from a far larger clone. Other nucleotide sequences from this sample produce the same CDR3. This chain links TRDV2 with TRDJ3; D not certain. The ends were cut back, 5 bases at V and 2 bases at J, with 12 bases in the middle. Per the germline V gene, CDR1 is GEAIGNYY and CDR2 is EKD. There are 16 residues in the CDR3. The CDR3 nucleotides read TGTGCCTGTGCTAGTCGAGGTACCTGGGACACCCGACAGATGTTTTTC. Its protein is CACASRGTWDTRQMFF.

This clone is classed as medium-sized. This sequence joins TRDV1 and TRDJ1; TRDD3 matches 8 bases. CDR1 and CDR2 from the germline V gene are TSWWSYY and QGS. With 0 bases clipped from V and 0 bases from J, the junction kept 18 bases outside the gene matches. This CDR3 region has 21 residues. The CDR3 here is CALGELPSYWGAQQNTDKLIF. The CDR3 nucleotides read TGTGCTCTTGGGGAACTACCTAGCTACTGGGGGGCCCAACAGAACACCGATAAACTCATCTTT.

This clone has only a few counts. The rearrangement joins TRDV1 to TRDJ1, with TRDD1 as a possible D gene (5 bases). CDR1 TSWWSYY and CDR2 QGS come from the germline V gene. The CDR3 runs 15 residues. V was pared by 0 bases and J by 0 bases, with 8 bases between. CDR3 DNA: TGTGCTCTTGGGGAACTAAGGAAATACACCGATAAACTCATCTTT. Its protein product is CALGELRKYTDKLIF.

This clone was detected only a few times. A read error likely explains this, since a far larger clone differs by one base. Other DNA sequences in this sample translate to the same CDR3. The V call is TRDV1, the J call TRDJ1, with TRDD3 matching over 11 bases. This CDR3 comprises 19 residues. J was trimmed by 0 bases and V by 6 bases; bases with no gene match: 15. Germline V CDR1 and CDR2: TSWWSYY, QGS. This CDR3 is CALGARRYWGISHTDKLIF. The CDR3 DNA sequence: TGTGCTCTTGGAGCACGGCGGTACTGGGGGATATCCCACACCGATAAACTCATCTTT.

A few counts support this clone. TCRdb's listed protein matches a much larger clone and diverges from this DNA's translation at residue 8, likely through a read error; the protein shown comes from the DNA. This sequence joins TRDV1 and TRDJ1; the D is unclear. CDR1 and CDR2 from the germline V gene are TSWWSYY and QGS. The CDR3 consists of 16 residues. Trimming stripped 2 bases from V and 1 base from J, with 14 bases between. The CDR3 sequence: CALGERRGRRTDKLIF. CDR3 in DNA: TGTGCTCTTGGGGAAAGAAGAGGGCGTCGCACCGATAAACTCATCTTT.

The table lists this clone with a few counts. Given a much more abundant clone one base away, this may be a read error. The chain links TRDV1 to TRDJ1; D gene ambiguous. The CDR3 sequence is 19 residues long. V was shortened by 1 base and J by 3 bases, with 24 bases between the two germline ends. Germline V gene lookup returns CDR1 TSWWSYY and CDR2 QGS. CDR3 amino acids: CALGERSYRPIWCADKLIF. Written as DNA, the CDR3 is TGTGCTCTTGGGGAACGAAGCTATCGTCCAATCTGGTGTGCCGATAAACTCATCTTT.

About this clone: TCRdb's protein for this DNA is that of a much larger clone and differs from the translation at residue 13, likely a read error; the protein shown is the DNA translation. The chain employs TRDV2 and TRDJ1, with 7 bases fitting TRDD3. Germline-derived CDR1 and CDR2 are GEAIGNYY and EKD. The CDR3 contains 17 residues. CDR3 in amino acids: CACDTDGGMVYTVKLIF. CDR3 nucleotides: TGTGCCTGTGACACCGATGGGGGGATGGTGTACACCGTTAAACTCATCTTT.

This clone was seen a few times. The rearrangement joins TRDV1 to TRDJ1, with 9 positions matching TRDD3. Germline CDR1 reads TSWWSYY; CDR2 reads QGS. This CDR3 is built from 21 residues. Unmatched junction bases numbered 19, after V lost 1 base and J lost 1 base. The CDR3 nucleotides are TGTGCTCTTGGGGAACCCGGTCTTCCGCCACTGGGGATACGGGGCACCGATAAACTCATCTTT. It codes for CALGEPGLPPLGIRGTDKLIF.

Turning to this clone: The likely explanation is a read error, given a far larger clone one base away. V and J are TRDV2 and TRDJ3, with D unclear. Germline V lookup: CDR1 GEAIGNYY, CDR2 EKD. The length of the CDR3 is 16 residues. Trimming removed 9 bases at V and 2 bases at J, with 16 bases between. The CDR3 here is CARASRGTWDTRQMFF. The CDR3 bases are TGTGCCCGTGCTAGTCGGGGTACCTGGGACACCCGACAGATGTTTTTC.

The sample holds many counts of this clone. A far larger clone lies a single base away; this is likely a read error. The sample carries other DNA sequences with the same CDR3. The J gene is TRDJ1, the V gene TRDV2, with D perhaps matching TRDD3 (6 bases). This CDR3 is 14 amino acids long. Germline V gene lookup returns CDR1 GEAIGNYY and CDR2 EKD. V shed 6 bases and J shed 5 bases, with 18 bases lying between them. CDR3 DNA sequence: TGTGCCTGTCTGTCCCGGTGGGGGGCTGATAAACTCATCTTT. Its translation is CACLSRWGADKLIF.

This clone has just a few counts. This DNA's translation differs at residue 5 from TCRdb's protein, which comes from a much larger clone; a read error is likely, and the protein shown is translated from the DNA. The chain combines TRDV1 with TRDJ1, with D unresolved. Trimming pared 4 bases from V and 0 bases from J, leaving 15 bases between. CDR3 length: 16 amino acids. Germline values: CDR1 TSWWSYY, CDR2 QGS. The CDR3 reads CALGAPFVTYTDKLIF. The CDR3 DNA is TGTGCTCTTGGGGCCCCCTTTGTTACGTACACCGATAAACTCATCTTT.

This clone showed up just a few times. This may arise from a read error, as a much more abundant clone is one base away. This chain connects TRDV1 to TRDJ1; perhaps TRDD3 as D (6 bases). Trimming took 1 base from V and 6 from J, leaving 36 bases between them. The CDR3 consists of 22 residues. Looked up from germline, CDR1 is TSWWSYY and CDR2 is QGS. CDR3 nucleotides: TGTGCTCTTGGGGAACGGGACAGTCTGAGGGATAGCCGGAGTTTATATCGGAATAAACTCATCTTT. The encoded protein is CALGERDSLRDSRSLYRNKLIF.

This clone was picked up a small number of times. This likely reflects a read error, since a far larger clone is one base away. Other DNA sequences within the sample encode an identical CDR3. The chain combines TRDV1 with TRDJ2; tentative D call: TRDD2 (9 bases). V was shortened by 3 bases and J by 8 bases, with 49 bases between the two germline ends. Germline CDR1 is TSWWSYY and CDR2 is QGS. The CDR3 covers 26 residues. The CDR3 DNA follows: TGTGCTCTTGGGGATCCCAGAAACACCCCCTCCTTCCTACGGGGATACCCCGTAATGTCGACTGCACAACTCTTCTTT. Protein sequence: CALGDPRNTPSFLRGYPVMSTAQLFF.

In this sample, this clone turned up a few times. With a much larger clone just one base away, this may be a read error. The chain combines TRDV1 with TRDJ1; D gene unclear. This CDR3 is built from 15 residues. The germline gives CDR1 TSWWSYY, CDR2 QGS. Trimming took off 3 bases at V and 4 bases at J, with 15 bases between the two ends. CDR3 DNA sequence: TGTGCTCTTGGGGACTCTCTATCCCTGTACGATAAACTCATCTTT. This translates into CALGDSLSLYDKLIF.

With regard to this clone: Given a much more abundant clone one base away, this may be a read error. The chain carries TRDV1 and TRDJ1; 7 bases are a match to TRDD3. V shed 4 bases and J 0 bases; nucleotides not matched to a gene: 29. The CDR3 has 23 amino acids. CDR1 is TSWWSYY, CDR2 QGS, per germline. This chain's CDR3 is CALGVPPAPRYSSLGQYTDKLIF. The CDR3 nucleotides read TGTGCTCTTGGGGTCCCTCCTGCCCCGCGGTATAGCTCACTGGGGCAGTACACCGATAAACTCATCTTT.

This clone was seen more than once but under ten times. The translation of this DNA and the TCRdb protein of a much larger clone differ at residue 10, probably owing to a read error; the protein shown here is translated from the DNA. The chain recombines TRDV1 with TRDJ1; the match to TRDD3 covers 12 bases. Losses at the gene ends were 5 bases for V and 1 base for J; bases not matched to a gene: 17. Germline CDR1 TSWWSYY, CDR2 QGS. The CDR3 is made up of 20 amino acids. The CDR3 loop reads CALGKPGGYVYPLSTDKLIF. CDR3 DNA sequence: TGTGCTCTTGGGAAGCCTGGGGGATACGTTTATCCACTGAGCACCGATAAACTCATCTTT.

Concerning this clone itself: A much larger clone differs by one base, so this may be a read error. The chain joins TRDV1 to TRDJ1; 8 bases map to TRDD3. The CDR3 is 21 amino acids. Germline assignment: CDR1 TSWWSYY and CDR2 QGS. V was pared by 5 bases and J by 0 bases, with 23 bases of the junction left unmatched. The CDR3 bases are TGTGCTCTTGGGAAGTTCCTTAGACCTGGGGGACGTGAAGAGTACACCGATAAACTCATCTTT. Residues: CALGKFLRPGGREEYTDKLIF.

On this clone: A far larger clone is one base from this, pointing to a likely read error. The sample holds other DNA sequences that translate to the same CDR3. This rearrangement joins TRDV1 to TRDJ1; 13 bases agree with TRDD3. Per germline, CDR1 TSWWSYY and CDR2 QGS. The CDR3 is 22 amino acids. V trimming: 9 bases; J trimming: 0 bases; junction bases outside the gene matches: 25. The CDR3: CALGPAFLLRLGDTTHTDKLIF. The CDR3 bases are TGTGCTCTCGGGCCCGCCTTCCTACTAAGACTGGGGGATACGACCCACACCGATAAACTCATCTTT.